This T cell receptor beta chain was retrieved from a study of cytomegalovirus exposure and HLA in healthy donors. Findings and caveats of the study: Overall, 164 TCR beta chains were annotated as cytomegalovirus-associated. For TCR beta chains, V- and J-gene trimming was later linked to a missense DCLRE1C variant. Most TCR sequences showed up rarely, but some public TCRs showed up in many donors.

About this clone itself: Its target is not known.

The PCR made use of 60 Vbeta and 13 Jbeta primers. Clones were read by immunoSEQ multiplex PCR, and TCRdb kept only the in-frame ones, dropping some. Its listing shows approximately 50,000 clones. Germline CDR1 GTSNPN, CDR2 SVGIG (reference sequence). The V and J ends lost 2 bases and 5 bases, in that order; junction bases with no gene match: 4. There are 14 residues in the CDR3. Sequenced sample: PBMCs. The rearrangement uses TRBV30 and TRBJ1-4; 8 positions agree with TRBD1. The receptor was isolated from a man aged 18 to 35 in good health and CMV-seropositive. This chain's CDR3 is CAWSSGGRNEKLFF. In DNA, the CDR3 is TGTGCCTGGAGTTCAGGGGGCCGCAATGAAAAACTGTTTTTT.